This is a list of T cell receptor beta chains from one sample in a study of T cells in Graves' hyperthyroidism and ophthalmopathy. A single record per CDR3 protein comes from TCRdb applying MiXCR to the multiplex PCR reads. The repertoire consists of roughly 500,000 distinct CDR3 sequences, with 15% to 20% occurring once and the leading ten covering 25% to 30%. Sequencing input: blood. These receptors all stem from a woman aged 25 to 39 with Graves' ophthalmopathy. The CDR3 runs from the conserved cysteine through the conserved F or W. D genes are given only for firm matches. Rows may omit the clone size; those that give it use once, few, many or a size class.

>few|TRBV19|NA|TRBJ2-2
TGTGCCAGTAAGCGCTCGGTGAACACCGGGGAGCTGTTTTTT
CASKRSVNTGELFF
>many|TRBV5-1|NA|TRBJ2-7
TGCGCCAGCAGCTTGGATGACAGGCGATCCTACGAGCAGTACTTC
CASSLDDRRSYEQYF
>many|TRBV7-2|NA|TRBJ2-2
TGTGCCAGCAGCTTTAGGGAGTACACGGTGGAGCTGTTTTTT
CASSFREYTVELFF
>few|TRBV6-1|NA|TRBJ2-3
TGTGCCAGCGTGAGGGGCGCAGATACGCAGTATTTT
CASVRGADTQYF
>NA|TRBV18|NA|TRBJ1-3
TGTGCCAGCTCCCAGACCGGAGTGGAGCGTTCCTCTGGAAACACCATATATTTT
CASSQTGVERSSGNTIYF
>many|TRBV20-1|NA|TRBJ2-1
TGCAGTGCTAGATTGGGAATGACAGGCGAGCTGTACAATGAGCAGTTCTTC
CSARLGMTGELYNEQFF
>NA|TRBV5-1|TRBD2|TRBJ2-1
TGCGCCAGCAGCCCCGGGAGGTGGTTGAATGAGCAGTTCTTC
CASSPGRWLNEQFF
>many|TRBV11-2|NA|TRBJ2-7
TGTGCCAGCAGCTTCCGGCGGGAAGGGCCCGAGCAGTACTTC
CASSFRREGPEQYF
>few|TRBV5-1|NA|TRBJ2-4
TGCGCCAGCAGCTTGTCGTCTTATGACATTCAGTACTTC
CASSLSSYDIQYF
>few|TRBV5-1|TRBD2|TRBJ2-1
TGCGCCAGCAGCTTGTTGCGGGAGTACAATGAGCAGTTCTTC
CASSLLREYNEQFF
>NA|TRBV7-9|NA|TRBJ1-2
TGTGCCAGCAGCCCGACCGAAGGGAATGGCTACACCTTC
CASSPTEGNGYTF
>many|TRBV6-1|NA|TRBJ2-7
TGTGCCAGCAGTGAACAGGGTACGAGGGACTACGAGCAGTACTTC
CASSEQGTRDYEQYF
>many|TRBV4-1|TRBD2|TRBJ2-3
TGCGCCAGCAGCCAGGGATCGGGGGGACTAGCGGGGGGCACAGATACGCAGTATTTT
CASSQGSGGLAGGTDTQYF
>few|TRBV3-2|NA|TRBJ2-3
TGTGCCAGCAGCCAAGATCTGGGCCAAGATACGCAGTATTTT
CASSQDLGQDTQYF
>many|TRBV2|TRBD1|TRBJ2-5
TGTGCCAGCAGGCCTGGGACAGGGAGGGAGACCCAGTACTTC
CASRPGTGRETQYF
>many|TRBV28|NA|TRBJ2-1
TGTGCCAGTTTGGGGCCTACGGGGCTCTCCTACAATGAGCAGTTCTTC
CASLGPTGLSYNEQFF
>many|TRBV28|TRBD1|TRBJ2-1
TGTGCCAGCAGTTTTGTTGGGGACAGGAGCCGTGAGCAGTTCTTC
CASSFVGDRSREQFF
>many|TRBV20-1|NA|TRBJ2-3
TGCAGTGCTAGGGGGCAACCCACAGATACGCAGTATTTT
CSARGQPTDTQYF
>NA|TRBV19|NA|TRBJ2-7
TGTGCCAGTAGTATAGCAACAGTGTCTTCTCACTACGAGCAGTACTTC
CASSIATVSSHYEQYF
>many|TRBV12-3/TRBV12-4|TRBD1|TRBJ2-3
TGTGCCAGCAGCCAGGGGGCTGTTTGGTCAGATACGCAGTATTTT
CASSQGAVWSDTQYF
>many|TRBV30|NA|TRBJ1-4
TGTGCCTGGAGGTTTAATGAAAAACTGTTTTTT
CAWRFNEKLFF
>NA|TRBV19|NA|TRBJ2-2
TGTGCCAGTAGCAGTCTTGGATACGGGGAGCTGTTTTTT
CASSSLGYGELFF
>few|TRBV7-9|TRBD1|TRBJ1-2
TGTGCCAGCAGCCGCGGGACAGTCGCTTGGTACACCTTC
CASSRGTVAWYTF
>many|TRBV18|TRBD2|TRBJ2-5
TGTGCCAGCTCATCTATTTTAGCGGGAGCCACAGGCGTGACCCAGTACTTC
CASSSILAGATGVTQYF
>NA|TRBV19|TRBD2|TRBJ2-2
TGTGCCAGTAGTGTCAAACTAGCGGGAGTTTCCGGGGAGCTGTTTTTT
CASSVKLAGVSGELFF
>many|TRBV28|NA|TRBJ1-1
TGTGCCAGCAGTTTATCGGGTTTTTCCAACACTGAAGCTTTCTTT
CASSLSGFSNTEAFF
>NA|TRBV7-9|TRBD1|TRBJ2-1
TGTGCCAGCAGCTCGCAACAGGGGGCTTCCTACAATGAGCAGTTCTTC
CASSSQQGASYNEQFF
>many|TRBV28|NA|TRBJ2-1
TGTGCCAGCAGTTTTTGGACACTGTCCTACAATGAGCAGTTCTTC
CASSFWTLSYNEQFF
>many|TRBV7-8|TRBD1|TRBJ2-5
TGTGCCAGCAGCCTACGGACAGGGCTCCAAGAGACCCAGTACTTC
CASSLRTGLQETQYF
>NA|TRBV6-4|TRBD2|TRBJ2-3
TGTGCCAGCAGTGAGCCGCAGGTCCGGGGACTAGTCACAGATACGCAGTATTTT
CASSEPQVRGLVTDTQYF
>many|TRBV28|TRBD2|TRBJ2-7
TGTGCCAGTAGGACTAGCTCCTACGAGCAGTACTTC
CASRTSSYEQYF
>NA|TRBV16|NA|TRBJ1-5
TGTGCCAGCAGCCAATCGGCGGGGGGCTATCAGCCCCAGCATTTT
CASSQSAGGYQPQHF
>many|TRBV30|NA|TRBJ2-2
TGTGCCTGGAGTGTCCCTCTAGCGAGGTCCGGGGAGCTGTTTTTT
CAWSVPLARSGELFF
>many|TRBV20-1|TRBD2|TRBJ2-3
TGCAGTGCTTTAGCGGGAGGGCCCACAGATACGCAGTATTTT
CSALAGGPTDTQYF
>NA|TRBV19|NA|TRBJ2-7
TGTGCCAGTAGTATCTCCGGGTTCCCCTACGAGCAGTACTTC
CASSISGFPYEQYF
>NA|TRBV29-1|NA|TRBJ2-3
TGCAGCGTTGGAGGGGTTAGCACAGATACGCAGTATTTT
CSVGGVSTDTQYF
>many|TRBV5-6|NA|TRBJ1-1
TGTGCCAGCAGCGACGGGACAAGTCCTTCGAACACTGAAGCTTTCTTT
CASSDGTSPSNTEAFF
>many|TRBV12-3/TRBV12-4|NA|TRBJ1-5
TGTGCCTGTCAGACGGGATCCAACAATCAGCCCCAGCATTTT
CACQTGSNNQPQHF
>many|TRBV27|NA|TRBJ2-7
TGTGCCAGCAGTTTTACCACTAGAAGGGGCCCCTACGAGCAGTACTTC
CASSFTTRRGPYEQYF
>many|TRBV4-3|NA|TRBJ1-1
TGCGCCAGCAGCCAAGAAGCGGGGGGCACTGAAGCTTTCTTT
CASSQEAGGTEAFF
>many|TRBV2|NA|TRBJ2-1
TGTGCCAGCAGGCGGGACACTCACAATGAGCAGTTCTTC
CASRRDTHNEQFF
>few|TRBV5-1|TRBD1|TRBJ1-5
TGCGCCAGCAGCTTGGGACAGGGAGTTAATAGCAATCAGCCCCAGCATTTT
CASSLGQGVNSNQPQHF
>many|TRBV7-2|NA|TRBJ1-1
TGTGCCAGCAGCTTGTTGCCGGGACGGATTATGCAGACTGAAGCTTTCTTT
CASSLLPGRIMQTEAFF
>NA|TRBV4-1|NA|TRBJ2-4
TGCGCCAGCAGCCAGCCCCTGGGACGAAACATTCAGTACTTC
CASSQPLGRNIQYF
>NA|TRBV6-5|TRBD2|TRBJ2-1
TGTGCCAGCAGTTATGTAGCAGGAACTAGCGGGAAAAATGAGCAGTTCTTC
CASSYVAGTSGKNEQFF
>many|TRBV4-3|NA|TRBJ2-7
TGCGCCAGCAGCCAAGATAACCTAGCCGGCGAGCAGTACTTC
CASSQDNLAGEQYF
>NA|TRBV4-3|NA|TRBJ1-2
TGCGCCAGCAGCCAAGATCTCCGCTACACCTTC
CASSQDLRYTF
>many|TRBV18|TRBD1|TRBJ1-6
TGTGCCAGCTCAGGAGAGACAGGGGGAAGTTCACCCCTCCACTTT
CASSGETGGSSPLHF
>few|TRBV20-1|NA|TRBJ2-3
TGCAGTGGAGGGGGGGATACGCAGTATTTT
CSGGGDTQYF
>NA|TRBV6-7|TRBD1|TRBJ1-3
TGTGCCAGCAGTTACAACGGGACAGGGGGTCCCTCTGGAAACACCATATATTTT
CASSYNGTGGPSGNTIYF
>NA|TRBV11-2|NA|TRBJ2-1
TGTGCCAGCAGCTTCGCTGGGAGAAGTTCCTACAATGAGCAGTTCTTC
CASSFAGRSSYNEQFF
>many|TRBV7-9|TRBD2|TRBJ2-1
TGTGCCAGCAGCCTAGTGACTAGCGGGAGTGGTGTCTACAATGAGCAGTTCTTC
CASSLVTSGSGVYNEQFF
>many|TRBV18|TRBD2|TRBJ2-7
TGTGCCAGCTCACCAGCGAACAAGCTAGCGGATAACGAGCAGTACTTC
CASSPANKLADNEQYF